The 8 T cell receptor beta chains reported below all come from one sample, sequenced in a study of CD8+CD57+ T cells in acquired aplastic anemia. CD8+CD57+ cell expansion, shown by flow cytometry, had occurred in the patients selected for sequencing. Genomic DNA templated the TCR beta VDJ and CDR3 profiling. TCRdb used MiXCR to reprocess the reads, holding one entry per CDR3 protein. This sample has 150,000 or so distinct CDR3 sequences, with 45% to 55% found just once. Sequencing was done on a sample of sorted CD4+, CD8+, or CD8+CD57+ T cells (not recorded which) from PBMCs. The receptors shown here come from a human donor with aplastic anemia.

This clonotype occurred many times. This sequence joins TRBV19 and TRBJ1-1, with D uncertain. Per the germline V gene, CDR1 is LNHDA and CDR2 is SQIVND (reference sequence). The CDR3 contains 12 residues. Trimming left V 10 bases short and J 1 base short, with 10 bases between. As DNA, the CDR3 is TGTGCCACCGAAGACGAGAACACTGAAGCTTTCTTT. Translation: CATEDENTEAFF.

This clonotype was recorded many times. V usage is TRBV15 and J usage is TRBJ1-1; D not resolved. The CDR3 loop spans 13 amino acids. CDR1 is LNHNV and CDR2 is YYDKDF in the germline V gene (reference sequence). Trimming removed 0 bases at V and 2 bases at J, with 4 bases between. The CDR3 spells CATSRDANTEAFF. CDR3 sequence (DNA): TGTGCCACCAGCAGAGATGCTAACACTGAAGCTTTCTTT.

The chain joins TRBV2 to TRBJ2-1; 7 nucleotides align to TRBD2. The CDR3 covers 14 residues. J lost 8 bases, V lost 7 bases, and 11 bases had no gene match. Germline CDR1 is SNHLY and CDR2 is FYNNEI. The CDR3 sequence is CASTGLERLDEQFF. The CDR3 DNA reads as TGTGCCAGCACCGGACTAGAAAGGCTAGATGAGCAGTTCTTC.

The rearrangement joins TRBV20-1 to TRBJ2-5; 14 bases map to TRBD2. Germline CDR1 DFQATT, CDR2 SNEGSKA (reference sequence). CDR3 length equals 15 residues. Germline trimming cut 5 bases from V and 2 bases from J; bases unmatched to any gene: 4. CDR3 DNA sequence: TGCAGTGCTCGGACTAGCGGGGGGATACAAGAGACCCAGTACTTC. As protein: CSARTSGGIQETQYF.

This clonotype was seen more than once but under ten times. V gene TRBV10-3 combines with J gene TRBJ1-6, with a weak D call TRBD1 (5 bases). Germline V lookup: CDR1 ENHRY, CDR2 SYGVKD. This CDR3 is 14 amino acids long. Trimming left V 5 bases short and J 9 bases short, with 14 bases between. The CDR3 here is CAISTYGAGSPLHF. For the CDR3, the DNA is TGTGCCATCAGTACTTACGGGGCGGGTTCACCCCTCCACTTT.

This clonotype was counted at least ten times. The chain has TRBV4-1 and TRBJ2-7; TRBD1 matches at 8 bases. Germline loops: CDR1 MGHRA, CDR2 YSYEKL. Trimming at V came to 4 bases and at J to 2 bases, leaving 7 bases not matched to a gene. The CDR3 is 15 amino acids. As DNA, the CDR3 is TGCGCCAGCAGCCCCTACCGGGACAGGCCCTACGAGCAGTACTTC. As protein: CASSPYRDRPYEQYF.

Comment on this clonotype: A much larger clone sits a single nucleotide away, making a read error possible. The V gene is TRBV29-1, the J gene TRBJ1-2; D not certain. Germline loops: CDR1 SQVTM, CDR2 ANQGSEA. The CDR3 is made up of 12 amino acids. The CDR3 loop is CSVAASSYGYAF. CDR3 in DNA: TGCAGCGTTGCTGCCAGTTCTTATGGCTACGCCTTC.

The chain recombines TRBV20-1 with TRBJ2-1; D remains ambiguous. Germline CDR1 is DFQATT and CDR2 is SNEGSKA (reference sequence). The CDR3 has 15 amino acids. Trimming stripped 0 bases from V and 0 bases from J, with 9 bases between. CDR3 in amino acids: CSARDVRSSYNEQFF. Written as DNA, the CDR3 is TGCAGTGCTAGAGATGTGAGGAGCTCCTACAATGAGCAGTTCTTC.